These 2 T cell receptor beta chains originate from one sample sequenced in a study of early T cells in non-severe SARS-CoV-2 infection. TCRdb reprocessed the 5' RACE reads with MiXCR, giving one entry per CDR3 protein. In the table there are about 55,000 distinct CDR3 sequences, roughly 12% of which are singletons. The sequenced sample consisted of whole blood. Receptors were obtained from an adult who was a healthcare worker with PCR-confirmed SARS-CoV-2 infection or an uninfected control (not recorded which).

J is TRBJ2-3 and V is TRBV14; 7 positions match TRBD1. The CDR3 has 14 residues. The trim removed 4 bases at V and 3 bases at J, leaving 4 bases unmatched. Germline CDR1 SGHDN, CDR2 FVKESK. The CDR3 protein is CASSPRQGTDTQYF. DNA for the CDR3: TGTGCCAGCAGCCCTCGACAGGGTACAGATACGCAGTATTTT.

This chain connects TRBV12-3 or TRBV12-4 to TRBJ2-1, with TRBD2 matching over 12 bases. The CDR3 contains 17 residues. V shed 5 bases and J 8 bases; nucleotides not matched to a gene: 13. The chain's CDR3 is CASSPVPSSGRVDEQFF. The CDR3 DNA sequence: TGTGCCAGCAGTCCAGTCCCTTCTAGCGGGAGGGTCGATGAGCAGTTCTTC.